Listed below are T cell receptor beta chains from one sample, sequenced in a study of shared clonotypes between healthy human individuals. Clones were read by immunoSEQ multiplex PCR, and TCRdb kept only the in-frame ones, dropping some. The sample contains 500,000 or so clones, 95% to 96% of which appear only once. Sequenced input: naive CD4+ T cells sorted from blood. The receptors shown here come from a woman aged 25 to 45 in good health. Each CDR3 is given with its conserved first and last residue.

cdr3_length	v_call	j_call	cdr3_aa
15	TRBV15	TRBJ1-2	CATSGRVEGTYGYTF
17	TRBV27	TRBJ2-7	CASSFARTSGRIYEQYF
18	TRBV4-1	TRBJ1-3	CASSQVATIQGPGNTIYF
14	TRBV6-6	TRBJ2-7	CASSYSAGEGEQYF
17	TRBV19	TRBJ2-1	CASSINMRTGDYNEQFF
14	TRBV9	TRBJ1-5	CASSGGTSNQPQHF
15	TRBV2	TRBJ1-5	CASTIETGVSQPQHF
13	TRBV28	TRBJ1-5	CASKTGAGQPQHF
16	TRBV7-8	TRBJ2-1	CASSSASSGRGGEQFF
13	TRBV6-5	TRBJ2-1	CASSYGIYNEQFF
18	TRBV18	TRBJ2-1	CASSPRHGAGSSYNEQFF